One sample yielded the 17 T cell receptor beta chains listed below, sequenced in a study of beta chain features in type 1 diabetes (dated by TCRdb to between 2018 and 2020). Libraries were built with the immunoSEQ multiplex PCR assay. All of the isolated RNA was reverse transcribed with the High Capacity cDNA Reverse Transcription Kit, so expressed TCRB transcripts were sequenced. Imported from immuneACCESS, the table was reduced by TCRdb to in-frame sequences with V and J called. These copies leave out some clones; in studies compared against another copy, an unresolved V gene accounts for under half, and the cause of the remainder is not known. Here the sample has 630,000 or so clones; around 15% occur a single time. Together, the top ten hold less than 0.04% of the sample. Summary of the overall study and its limitations: Type 1 diabetes patients showed a moderate but significant shortening of TCRB CDR3 length in all four CD4+ subsets.

For these receptors, no antigen is known. Sequences were obtained from naive CD4+ T cells from blood. Sample cell subset or site, as interpreted from the label and publication: true naive CD4+ T cells. Receptors originate from a man in his late teens or twenties with type 1 diabetes.

This clone has more than one count but fewer than ten. The chain has TRBV7-9 and TRBJ2-7, with D possibly being TRBD1 (6 bases). Germline CDR1 SEHNR, CDR2 FQNEAQ (reference sequence). This CDR3 spans 15 amino acids. V was pared by 5 bases and J by 2 bases, with 16 bases between. As DNA, the CDR3 is TGTGCCAGCAGCCTGGACAGTACCTCCCCCTACGAGCAGTACTTC. This translates into CASSLDSTSPYEQYF.

This clone was counted only a few times. The chain recombines TRBV9 with TRBJ2-5; D is undetermined. Per the germline V gene, CDR1 is SGDLS and CDR2 is YYNGEE. V dropped 5 bases and J dropped 0 bases, with 14 bases sitting between them. CDR3 length: 15 residues. CDR3 DNA sequence: TGTGCCAGCAGTCCTTCTGACCTGTACCAAGAGACCCAGTACTTC. Translating it yields CASSPSDLYQETQYF.

This clone has more than one count but fewer than ten. The chain couples TRBV9 to TRBJ1-2; 10 positions match TRBD1. Trimming took 0 bases from V and 9 from J; bases not matched to a gene: 8. The CDR3 loop spans 15 amino acids. The germline CDR1 and CDR2 sequences are SGDLS and YYNGEE. The CDR3 is CASSVDGTGEESYTF. The DNA for the CDR3 is TGTGCCAGCAGCGTAGATGGGACAGGGGAAGAGAGCTACACCTTC.

This clone was seen a few times. V and J are TRBV4-2 and TRBJ2-4; D might be TRBD1 (6 bases). V lost 6 bases and J lost 3, with 15 bases in between. The CDR3 has 15 residues. Per the germline V gene, CDR1 is LGHNA and CDR2 is YNFKEQ. The CDR3 nucleotides are TGTGCCAGCAGGGAGACAGGTGAGGGCAAAAACATTCAGTACTTC. Amino acid sequence: CASRETGEGKNIQYF.

This clone turned up a few times. CDR3: CASSLAGGSGTEAFF. The CDR3, as DNA: TGTGCCAGCAGCTTAGCGGGTGGCTCCGGCACTGAAGCTTTCTTT. This sequence joins TRBV7-2 and TRBJ1-1; D is unclear. The CDR3 consists of 15 residues. The germline gives CDR1 SGHTA, CDR2 FQGNSA. The ends were cut back, 0 bases at V and 4 bases at J, with 12 bases in the middle.

This chain joins TRBV5-6 and TRBJ2-2; D is undetermined. The CDR3 totals 16 residues. The germline V gene has CDR1 SGHDT and CDR2 YYEEEE. V shed 2 bases and J shed 1 base, with 12 bases lying between them. The CDR3 sequence: CASSFYSPGNTGELFF. CDR3 coding DNA: TGTGCCAGCAGCTTCTATTCGCCTGGGAACACCGGGGAGCTGTTTTTT.

This clone occurred a few times. The V gene is TRBV5-1, the J gene TRBJ1-2; no reliable D call. Germline CDR1 SGHRS, CDR2 YFSETQ. CDR3 length equals 14 residues. V lost 6 bases to trimming and J lost 8 bases, with 20 bases between them. The CDR3: CASKSEGSRGGYTF. The CDR3 DNA reads as TGCGCCAGCAAATCTGAGGGTTCTAGAGGCGGCTACACCTTC. Full variable domain (outside the CDR3, taken from reference TRBV5-1 and TRBJ1-2): KAGVTQTPRYLIKTRGQQVTLSCSPISGHRSVSWYQQTPGQGLQFLFEYFSETQRNKGNFPGRFSGRQFSNSRSEMNVSTLELGDSALYLCASKSEGSRGGYTFGSGTRLTVV.

V usage is TRBV28 and J usage is TRBJ2-7; TRBD1 matches 9 bases. The CDR3 runs to 16 residues. In germline, CDR1 is MDHEN, CDR2 SYDVKM. The V and J ends lost 5 bases and 2 bases, in that order; junction bases with no gene match: 10. In DNA, the CDR3 is TGTGCCAGCAGTCCGTCTTGGGACAGGGTCCCCTACGAGCAGTACTTC. This gives the protein CASSPSWDRVPYEQYF.

This clone was counted between two and nine times. The CDR3 region has the DNA TGTGCCAGCAGTTACGGGACTAGCAAAGGAGATACGCAGTATTTT. This translates into CASSYGTSKGDTQYF. The gene calls are TRBV6-5 and TRBJ2-3; 9 bases match TRBD2. CDR1 and CDR2 (germline): MNHEY, SVGAGI. The V gene end was trimmed by 2 bases and the J gene end by 5 bases; junction bases not matched to a gene: 5. The CDR3 extends over 15 amino acids.

This clone was detected ten times or more. The CDR3 DNA reads TGTGCCATCGGCGGGAGCGGGAATGAGCAGTTCTTC. The encoded protein is CAIGGSGNEQFF. The chain combines TRBV7-9 with TRBJ2-1, with 7 bases aligning to TRBD2. With 10 bases clipped from V and 7 bases from J, the junction kept 7 bases outside the gene matches. The germline CDR1 and CDR2 sequences are SEHNR and FQNEAQ (reference sequence). The CDR3 extends over 12 amino acids.

The sample holds a few counts of this clone. This chain links TRBV21-1 with TRBJ2-1; whether TRBD2, the table's D call, matches the DNA was not checked. TRBV21-1 is designated a pseudogene. The CDR3 sequence is 17 residues long. The CDR3 protein is CASSKDSLASAYNEQFF. CDR3 DNA: TGTGCCAGCAGCAAAGACTCCCTAGCGTCCGCCTACAATGAGCAGTTCTTC.

This chain's CDR3 is CAWSVMVNTEAFF. DNA for the CDR3: TGTGCCTGGAGTGTAATGGTGAACACTGAAGCTTTCTTT. This sequence joins TRBV30 and TRBJ1-1; D uncertain. There are 13 residues in the CDR3. Germline CDR1 GTSNPN, CDR2 SVGIG (reference sequence). Trimming stripped 0 bases from V and 0 bases from J, with 5 bases between.

The chain has TRBV4-2 and TRBJ2-5; 7 bases fit TRBD2. V lost 0 bases to trimming and J lost 6 bases; unmatched junction nucleotides: 10. This CDR3 has 16 amino acids. CDR1 is LGHNA, CDR2 YNFKEQ, per germline. The CDR3 nucleotides read TGTGCCAGCAGCCAAGATGAAAGCGGGGCGCCAAAGACCCAGTACTTC. Its translation: CASSQDESGAPKTQYF.

This clone was counted only a few times. The chain is built from TRBV5-6 and TRBJ1-1; D is undetermined. V lost 4 bases to trimming and J lost 5 bases, with 15 bases between them. Germline V gene sequence: CDR1 SGHDT, CDR2 YYEEEE. The CDR3 runs 14 residues. CDR3 residues: CASSLDRPGTEAFF. The CDR3 bases are TGTGCCAGCAGCCTCGACCGTCCCGGGACTGAAGCTTTCTTT.

This clone was picked up a small number of times. This chain links TRBV7-2 with TRBJ2-5; the D gene is possibly TRBD2 (5 bases). Per the germline V gene, CDR1 is SGHTA and CDR2 is FQGNSA. V lost 3 bases, J lost 5 bases, and 10 bases lay in between. The CDR3 loop spans 13 amino acids. The CDR3 spells CASSFPRRETQYF. DNA for the CDR3: TGTGCCAGCAGCTTCCCCCGGAGGGAGACCCAGTACTTC.

This rearrangement joins TRBV18 to TRBJ2-5; D is perhaps TRBD1 (5 bases). V was pared by 6 bases and J by 5 bases, with 13 bases between. This CDR3 has 13 amino acids. Germline V gives CDR1 KGHSH, CDR2 LQKENI. The CDR3 spells CASSPAGLETQYF. DNA for the CDR3: TGTGCCAGCTCCCCCGCAGGGCTGGAGACCCAGTACTTC.

The rearrangement uses TRBV29-1 and TRBJ1-1, with D tentatively TRBD1 (6 bases). This CDR3 is built from 14 residues. Per germline, CDR1 SQVTM and CDR2 ANQGSEA. Trimming cost V 4 bases and J 1 base, with 13 bases left between them. The CDR3 nucleotides read TGCAGCGTTGTAAGGGCCAGGGGGAACACTGAAGCTTTCTTT. Encoded protein: CSVVRARGNTEAFF.